The rows below give T cell receptor beta chains drawn from one sample of a study of OX40 agonist ivuxolimab in advanced cancers. TCRdb's copy holds only in-frame clones and misses some; the assay was immunoSEQ multiplex PCR. Among some 70,000 clones listed, roughly 84% were seen once. Sequences were derived from CD4+ or CD8+ T cells sorted from blood, sampled in a trial of the OX40 agonist ivuxolimab. The receptors derive from an adult with an advanced solid tumor such as melanoma, head and neck, liver or kidney cancer. Both conserved end residues are part of each CDR3. Each record gives: clone size, V gene, D gene, J gene, CDR3 protein, CDR3 DNA. A D gene is named only where the DNA matches it firmly. Where a row states a size, it is once, few, many or the class of an expanded clone; other rows omit it.

clone_size: NA
v_call: TRBV28
d_call: TRBD2
j_call: TRBJ2-7
cdr3_aa: CASSLLARNYEQYF
cdr3_nt: TGTGCCAGCAGCTTACTAGCGCGAAACTACGAGCAGTACTTC

clone_size: NA
v_call: TRBV21-1
d_call: NA
j_call: TRBJ2-3
cdr3_aa: CASSTKGADTQYF
cdr3_nt: TGTGCCAGCAGCACTAAAGGAGCAGATACGCAGTATTTT

clone_size: NA
v_call: TRBV7-8
d_call: NA
j_call: TRBJ1-5
cdr3_aa: CASSLAHRDPRNQPQHF
cdr3_nt: TGTGCCAGCAGCTTAGCCCACCGGGACCCGCGAAATCAGCCCCAGCATTTT

clone_size: NA
v_call: TRBV29-1
d_call: TRBD1
j_call: TRBJ1-1
cdr3_aa: CSVGTGVTEAFF
cdr3_nt: TGCAGCGTTGGGACAGGGGTTACTGAAGCTTTCTTT

clone_size: few
v_call: TRBV20-1
d_call: NA
j_call: TRBJ1-2
cdr3_aa: CSAPRGYGYTF
cdr3_nt: TGCAGTGCCCCTCGGGGCTATGGCTACACCTTC

clone_size: few
v_call: TRBV5-1
d_call: NA
j_call: TRBJ1-1
cdr3_aa: CASSSQTSNTEAFF
cdr3_nt: TGCGCCAGCAGCTCACAGACTTCGAACACTGAAGCTTTCTTT

clone_size: NA
v_call: TRBV2
d_call: NA
j_call: TRBJ2-2
cdr3_aa: CASSVSVAGRGELFF
cdr3_nt: TGTGCCAGCAGTGTGTCTGTGGCAGGACGCGGGGAGCTGTTTTTT

clone_size: few
v_call: TRBV4-2
d_call: NA
j_call: TRBJ2-3
cdr3_aa: CASSQDRQGGTDTQYF
cdr3_nt: TGTGCCAGCAGCCAAGATAGACAGGGAGGAACAGATACGCAGTATTTT

clone_size: NA
v_call: TRBV9
d_call: NA
j_call: TRBJ2-3
cdr3_aa: CASSKGPTASTDTQYF
cdr3_nt: TGTGCCAGCAGCAAGGGGCCCACAGCCTCAACAGATACGCAGTATTTT

clone_size: NA
v_call: TRBV6-1
d_call: NA
j_call: TRBJ2-2
cdr3_aa: CASTRTDTNTGELFF
cdr3_nt: TGTGCCAGCACCAGGACGGATACGAACACCGGGGAGCTGTTTTTT

clone_size: NA
v_call: TRBV9
d_call: TRBD1
j_call: TRBJ1-4
cdr3_aa: CASSVGTGYGEKLFF
cdr3_nt: TGTGCCAGCAGCGTAGGGACAGGGTACGGAGAAAAACTGTTTTTT

clone_size: NA
v_call: TRBV9
d_call: NA
j_call: TRBJ2-5
cdr3_aa: CASSVGGGAETQYF
cdr3_nt: TGTGCCAGCAGCGTAGGAGGCGGGGCAGAGACCCAGTACTTC

clone_size: NA
v_call: TRBV19
d_call: NA
j_call: TRBJ2-7
cdr3_aa: CASSIDTGSSYEQYF
cdr3_nt: TGTGCCAGTAGTATCGATACCGGGTCCTCCTACGAGCAGTACTTC

clone_size: NA
v_call: TRBV5-4
d_call: NA
j_call: TRBJ2-7
cdr3_aa: CASSQGSSYEQYF
cdr3_nt: TGTGCCAGCAGTCAGGGGAGCTCCTACGAGCAGTACTTC

clone_size: once
v_call: TRBV27
d_call: TRBD1
j_call: TRBJ1-1
cdr3_aa: CASSFDRVNTEAFF
cdr3_nt: TGTGCCAGCAGTTTCGACAGGGTTAACACTGAAGCTTTCTTT

clone_size: NA
v_call: TRBV9
d_call: NA
j_call: TRBJ2-5
cdr3_aa: CASSVVGYGGETQYF
cdr3_nt: TGTGCCAGCAGCGTAGTCGGCTACGGAGGGGAGACCCAGTACTTC

clone_size: once
v_call: TRBV15
d_call: TRBD1
j_call: TRBJ2-5
cdr3_aa: CATSREGQGDQETQYF
cdr3_nt: TGTGCCACCAGCAGAGAGGGACAGGGGGACCAAGAGACCCAGTACTTC

clone_size: once
v_call: TRBV19
d_call: NA
j_call: TRBJ1-5
cdr3_aa: CASSTEYSNQPQHF
cdr3_nt: TGTGCCAGTAGCACAGAATATAGCAATCAGCCCCAGCATTTT

clone_size: NA
v_call: TRBV2
d_call: NA
j_call: TRBJ2-7
cdr3_aa: CASSENRRGREQYF
cdr3_nt: TGTGCCAGCAGTGAAAATCGAAGAGGACGGGAGCAGTACTTC

clone_size: NA
v_call: TRBV13
d_call: NA
j_call: TRBJ2-1
cdr3_aa: CASSLDSLGYNEQFF
cdr3_nt: TGTGCCAGCAGCTTAGACAGCTTGGGATACAATGAGCAGTTCTTC

clone_size: NA
v_call: TRBV28
d_call: NA
j_call: TRBJ1-5
cdr3_aa: CASRLATTNQPQHF
cdr3_nt: TGTGCCAGCAGGCTGGCAACAACAAATCAGCCCCAGCATTTT

clone_size: NA
v_call: TRBV7-9
d_call: NA
j_call: TRBJ1-2
cdr3_aa: CASSLDREGGYTF
cdr3_nt: TGTGCCAGCAGCTTAGACAGGGAGGGCGGCTACACCTTC

clone_size: NA
v_call: TRBV9
d_call: NA
j_call: TRBJ2-1
cdr3_aa: CASSAGESDNEQFF
cdr3_nt: TGTGCCAGCAGCGCGGGAGAAAGCGACAATGAGCAGTTCTTC

clone_size: NA
v_call: TRBV5-5
d_call: NA
j_call: TRBJ2-1
cdr3_aa: CASSLGLYNEQFF
cdr3_nt: TGTGCCAGCAGCTTAGGCCTCTACAATGAGCAGTTCTTC

clone_size: NA
v_call: TRBV10-3
d_call: NA
j_call: TRBJ1-2
cdr3_aa: CAISDPAGRYGYTF
cdr3_nt: TGTGCCATCAGTGATCCTGCAGGCCGCTATGGCTACACCTTC

clone_size: NA
v_call: TRBV6-5
d_call: TRBD2
j_call: TRBJ2-7
cdr3_aa: CASSWEGSSYEQYF
cdr3_nt: TGTGCCAGCAGTTGGGAGGGAAGCTCCTACGAGCAGTACTTC

clone_size: NA
v_call: TRBV28
d_call: NA
j_call: TRBJ2-7
cdr3_aa: CASSSLYEQYF
cdr3_nt: TGTGCCAGCAGTTCCCTATACGAGCAGTACTTC

clone_size: NA
v_call: TRBV2
d_call: NA
j_call: TRBJ2-1
cdr3_aa: CASSEVVYNEQFF
cdr3_nt: TGTGCCAGCAGTGAAGTGGTCTACAATGAGCAGTTCTTC

clone_size: NA
v_call: TRBV7-2
d_call: NA
j_call: TRBJ2-7
cdr3_aa: CASSPLDRSGYEQYF
cdr3_nt: TGTGCCAGCAGCCCGCTTGACAGGTCTGGCTACGAGCAGTACTTC

clone_size: few
v_call: TRBV7-3
d_call: NA
j_call: TRBJ2-7
cdr3_aa: CASSLDAEGSYEQYF
cdr3_nt: TGTGCCAGCAGCTTAGACGCTGAGGGCTCCTACGAGCAGTACTTC

clone_size: NA
v_call: TRBV18
d_call: NA
j_call: TRBJ2-3
cdr3_aa: CATSSNTDTQYF
cdr3_nt: TGTGCCACTAGCTCTAACACAGATACGCAGTATTTT

clone_size: NA
v_call: TRBV7-2
d_call: NA
j_call: TRBJ2-5
cdr3_aa: CASSLDPGDRETQYF
cdr3_nt: TGTGCCAGCAGCTTAGACCCAGGGGATCGCGAGACCCAGTACTTC

clone_size: NA
v_call: TRBV28
d_call: TRBD2
j_call: TRBJ2-7
cdr3_aa: CATKLGREGEQYF
cdr3_nt: TGTGCCACCAAACTGGGCAGGGAGGGGGAGCAGTACTTC

clone_size: NA
v_call: TRBV27
d_call: NA
j_call: TRBJ1-5
cdr3_aa: CASSSRQSNQPQHF
cdr3_nt: TGTGCCAGCAGTTCCCGACAGTCCAATCAGCCCCAGCATTTT